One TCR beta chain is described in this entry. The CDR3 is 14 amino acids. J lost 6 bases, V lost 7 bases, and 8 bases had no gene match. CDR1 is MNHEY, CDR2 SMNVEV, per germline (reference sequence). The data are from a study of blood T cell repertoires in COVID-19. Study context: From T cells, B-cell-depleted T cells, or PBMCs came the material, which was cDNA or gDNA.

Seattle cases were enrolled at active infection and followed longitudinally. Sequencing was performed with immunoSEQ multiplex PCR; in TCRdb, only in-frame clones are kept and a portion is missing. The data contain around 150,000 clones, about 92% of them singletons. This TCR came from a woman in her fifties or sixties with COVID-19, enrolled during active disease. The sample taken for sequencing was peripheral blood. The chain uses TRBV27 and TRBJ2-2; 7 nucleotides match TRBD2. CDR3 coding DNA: TGTGCCAGCACCCGACTAGCCGGCGCCGGGGAGCTGTTTTTT. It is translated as CASTRLAGAGELFF.